This TCR beta chain was retrieved from a study of shared clonotypes between healthy human individuals. Study in general: Used for every donor were three CD4 naive, three CD4 memory, two CD8 naive and one CD8 memory plate.

As for this clone: Its antigen is currently unknown.

V was cut by 3 bases and J by 4 bases, with 12 bases left in between. The CDR3 runs 14 residues. Germline V gives CDR1 SGHDN, CDR2 FVKESK. Study outcomes and limitations: Estimated richness values were generally larger in naive subsets than in memory subsets.

About 200 ng DNA, 25,000 to 30,000 T cell genomes, went into each sorted-subset replicate PCR. The protocol was immunoSEQ multiplex PCR, while the TCRdb copy is restricted to in-frame clones and leaves out a portion. This sample carries approximately 2.5 million clones, 80% to 95% of them seen once, and the ten largest clones take more than 0.35%. J is TRBJ1-1 and V is TRBV14, with TRBD1 as a possible D gene (6 bases). The specimen sequenced was naive CD4+ T cells from PBMCs. Subset defined: CD45RA+ positively selected. This TCR was recovered from a man aged 18-30 years in good health. Some clones in this sample may be carry-over from other donors' samples. In DNA form, the CDR3 reads TGTGCCAGCAGCCAGGGTGACAGGCGCACTGAAGCTTTCTTT. Amino acids: CASSQGDRRTEAFF.